These T cell receptor beta chains were read from a single sample in a study of blood T cell repertoires in COVID-19. Method: immunoSEQ multiplex PCR; TCRdb's copy keeps in-frame clones and lacks some. The sample includes nearly 250,000 clones, 86% of them seen just once. The sample taken for sequencing was peripheral blood. All receptors derive from a woman aged 80 or older with COVID-19, enrolled during active disease. CDR3s include the opening cysteine and the closing phenylalanine or tryptophan. The D gene is left open where the match is weak.

TRBD2,TRBJ2-4,TRBV7-2,CASSFTSGGEGKNIQYF,TGTGCCAGCAGCTTCACTAGCGGGGGGGAAGGGAAAAACATTCAGTACTTC
-,TRBJ1-1,TRBV7-9,CASSLSGGGSNTEAFF,TGTGCCAGCAGCTTATCGGGGGGCGGGTCGAACACTGAAGCTTTCTTT
TRBD1,TRBJ2-1,TRBV24-1,CATSRDSLGHNEQFF,TGTGCCACCAGCCGGGACAGCCTAGGTCACAATGAGCAGTTCTTC
-,TRBJ1-2,TRBV7-9,CASSPDSFYGYTF,TGTGCCAGCAGTCCCGACTCCTTCTATGGCTACACCTTC
TRBD2,TRBJ2-5,TRBV2,CASSESPLAGQETQYF,TGTGCCAGCAGTGAATCCCCTCTAGCGGGGCAAGAGACCCAGTACTTC
-,TRBJ2-2,TRBV6-5,CASHPGGLGTGELFF,TGTGCCAGCCACCCTGGGGGGTTAGGGACCGGGGAGCTGTTTTTT
-,TRBJ2-7,TRBV19,CASSIGGGYEQYF,TGTGCCAGTAGTATCGGCGGCGGTTACGAGCAGTACTTC
-,TRBJ1-2,TRBV29-1,CSVVNTNYGYTF,TGCAGCGTTGTAAATACTAACTATGGCTACACCTTC
TRBD1,TRBJ1-4,TRBV4-2,CASSQDLARGNEKLFF,TGTGCCAGCAGCCAAGACCTGGCCAGGGGGAATGAAAAACTGTTTTTT
-,TRBJ1-2,TRBV5-4,CASSLVGQNYGYTF,TGTGCCAGCAGCCTGGTAGGACAGAACTATGGCTACACCTTC
TRBD2,TRBJ2-1,TRBV3-1/TRBV3-2,CASSQDKMGTSGGNTEQFF,TGTGCCAGCAGCCAAGATAAGATGGGGACTAGCGGGGGGAACACTGAGCAGTTCTTC
TRBD2,TRBJ2-5,TRBV28,CASLLSGAGETQYF,TGTGCCAGCCTTTTGAGCGGGGCTGGAGAGACCCAGTACTTC
TRBD2,TRBJ2-5,TRBV7-2,CASRNAGGQETQYF,TGTGCCAGCAGGAATGCGGGGGGGCAGGAGACCCAGTACTTC
TRBD1,TRBJ1-2,TRBV19,CASTPQGSYGYTF,TGTGCTAGTACCCCACAGGGGAGCTATGGCTACACCTTC
-,TRBJ1-1,TRBV5-1,CASSLGVNTEAFF,TGCGCCAGCAGCTTGGGAGTGAACACTGAAGCTTTCTTT
-,TRBJ1-1,TRBV15,CATSRVAGVNTEAFF,TGTGCCACCAGCAGAGTAGCCGGGGTGAACACTGAAGCTTTCTTT